The TCR beta chain described here comes from a study of T cells in Graves' hyperthyroidism and ophthalmopathy. General observations from the study: Expanded thyroid clonotypes (above 0.001) were mostly also found in blood. Ophthalmopathy could be told apart from stable hyperthyroidism with a 13 V-J model.

Researchers defined stable Graves' hyperthyroidism as no ophthalmopathy progression within 18 months. Orbital computed tomography, thyroid ultrasound, serum thyroxine and TRAb, and clinical symptoms together informed the diagnoses. In this sample, this clonotype turned up many times. No antigen is known for it. TCR beta CDR3 regions were amplified from RNA transcripts. First-round RT-PCR of the TCR CDR3 relied on the HTBI primer set. TCRdb independently ran MiXCR on the multiplex PCR reads; one entry per CDR3 protein. Of under 400,000 distinct CDR3 sequences in the sample, 14% are singletons; the top ten hold 11%. Sequenced: blood. This TCR was recovered from a woman aged 60 to 75 with Graves' hyperthyroidism.

In nucleotides, the CDR3 is TGTGCCAGCAGTACGAGACTAAGAAACAATGAGCAGTTCTTC. This gives the protein CASSTRLRNNEQFF. The chain employs TRBV2 and TRBJ2-1; D might be TRBD2 (5 bases). This CDR3 contains 14 residues. Trimming stripped 5 bases from V and 5 bases from J, with 13 bases between. Germline values: CDR1 SNHLY, CDR2 FYNNEI.